Included here is one T cell receptor (beta chain) sequence, with context. The sample comes from a study of OX40 agonist ivuxolimab in advanced cancers. Measured with immunoSEQ multiplex PCR; TCRdb has only the in-frame clones, and not every one. The data contain tens of thousands of clones, approximately 80% of them singletons. Autoimmune disease history or systemic immunosuppression meant exclusion. The clonotype was recovered from an adult with an advanced solid tumor such as melanoma, head and neck, liver or kidney cancer. The material sequenced was CD4+ or CD8+ T cells sorted from blood, taken in a trial of the OX40 agonist ivuxolimab.

In DNA form, the CDR3 reads TGTGCCAGCAGCTCTCCGTATGGCTACACCTTC. Its translation is CASSSPYGYTF. This chain joins TRBV7-3 and TRBJ1-2; D unclear. CDR1 and CDR2 (germline): SGHTA, FQGTGA. V was pared by 4 bases and J by 5 bases, with 5 bases between. The CDR3 length is 11 residues.